This T cell receptor (beta chain) was sequenced in a study of blood T cell repertoires in COVID-19. Whole-study context: In each case, the material was cDNA or gDNA derived from T cells, B-cell-depleted T cells, or PBMCs.

Per the study methods: Amplification with reference gene primers provided the estimates of nucleated cell counts. Clones were read by immunoSEQ multiplex PCR, and TCRdb kept only the in-frame ones, dropping some. The V and J calls and clone size are taken from that table; D and trimming were inferred from the DNA. The sample shows 140,000 or so clones, almost 85% of them seen only once. The sample taken for sequencing was PBMCs or T cells enriched from blood (not recorded which). The clonotype comes from a woman aged 50 to 65 with acute COVID-19.

The CDR3 protein is CASSQDFATRNYGYTF. CDR3 nucleotide sequence: TGCGCCAGCAGCCAAGATTTTGCCACTCGGAACTATGGCTACACCTTC. The V and J genes are TRBV4-1 and TRBJ1-2; no clear D gene. CDR1 and CDR2 from the germline V gene are MGHRA and YSYEKL. The CDR3 runs 16 residues. Trimming removed 0 bases at V and 2 bases at J, with 13 bases between.